This T cell receptor (beta chain) was profiled in a study of blood T cell repertoires in COVID-19. TCRdb's table, derived via immunoSEQ multiplex PCR, lists solely in-frame clones and lacks some. This sample has about 150,000 clones; roughly 87% occur once, and the top ten carry approximately 3.8%. Everyone who took part was about 18 to 90 years old, and they came from about two dozen US areas. Clinical histories supplied by participants themselves formed the basis of cohort assignment. This clonotype was obtained from a woman in her thirties or forties who had been exposed to COVID-19. The sequencing input was PBMCs or T cells enriched from blood (not recorded which).

CDR3 coding DNA: TGTGCCAGCAGCCAATCTACAGGGGCTCACTACGAGCAGTACTTC. The encoded protein is CASSQSTGAHYEQYF. The chain uses TRBV14 and TRBJ2-7; 7 bases match TRBD1. Germline loops: CDR1 SGHDN, CDR2 FVKESK. CDR3 length: 15 amino acids. V shed 2 bases and J 3 bases; nucleotides not matched to a gene: 7.